The next 29 T cell receptor beta chains were all read from a single sample in a study of cytomegalovirus exposure and HLA in healthy donors. Some clones are missing from TCRdb's copy, which holds only in-frame ones; the method was immunoSEQ multiplex PCR. The data hold 180,000 or so clones, with approximately 86% observed a single time. Sample: PBMCs. The receptors were sampled from a man aged 25-45 years in good health and CMV-seropositive.

The chain joins TRBV6-5 to TRBJ2-7, with 10 bases matching TRBD2. Germline V CDR1 and CDR2: MNHEY, SVGAGI. J gave up 5 bases and V 4 bases, and 8 bases lay outside the gene matches. CDR3 size: 15 residues. DNA of the CDR3: TGTGCCAGCAGTTCTAGCGGGAGCGGAACGGACGAGCAGTACTTC. Encoded protein: CASSSSGSGTDEQYF.

Only a few counts were recorded for this clone. The V and J genes are TRBV11-2 and TRBJ1-3; D is uncertain. Between the trimmed V and J ends, which lost 1 base and 2 bases, there was a span of 9 bases. The CDR3 length is 15 residues. From germline, CDR1 is SGHAT and CDR2 FQNNGV. The CDR3, as DNA: TGTGCCAGCAGCTTAGTGGCTTCTCCTGGAAACACCATATATTTT. Residues: CASSLVASPGNTIYF.

The chain joins TRBV11-2 to TRBJ2-1; 11 bases fit TRBD2. J was trimmed by 8 bases and V by 4 bases; bases with no gene match: 10. The CDR3 sequence is 16 residues long. Germline CDR1 SGHAT, CDR2 FQNNGV. The CDR3 nucleotides read TGTGCCAGCAGCTGGTTAGCGGGAGGGCCGATGTATGAGCAGTTCTTC. It codes for CASSWLAGGPMYEQFF.

The chain carries TRBV2 and TRBJ1-5, with 7 bases matching TRBD1. The V gene end was trimmed by 8 bases and the J gene end by 2 bases; junction bases not matched to a gene: 0. The germline gives CDR1 SNHLY, CDR2 FYNNEI. This CDR3 region has 12 residues. CDR3 amino acids: CASQGGNQPQHF. Here the CDR3 DNA reads TGTGCCAGCCAGGGGGGCAATCAGCCCCAGCATTTT.

V gene TRBV7-3 combines with J gene TRBJ2-3; TRBD2 aligns across 7 bases. Trimming removed 5 bases from V and 3 bases from J; junction bases left unmatched: 8. Looked up from germline, CDR1 is SGHTA and CDR2 is FQGTGA. There are 15 residues in the CDR3. DNA for the CDR3: TGTGCCAGCAGCCCCTTGGGGGGGGGTACAGATACGCAGTATTTT. This encodes CASSPLGGGTDTQYF.

The chain carries TRBV9 and TRBJ2-1; weak D call: TRBD2 (6 bases). Trimming cost V 4 bases and J 5 bases, with 13 bases left between them. Germline V gene lookup returns CDR1 SGDLS and CDR2 YYNGEE. The CDR3 runs to 14 residues. CDR3 sequence (DNA): TGTGCCAGCAGCCCAGGGACTTTTAACAATGAGCAGTTCTTC. Translation gives CASSPGTFNNEQFF.

The chain carries TRBV12-5 and TRBJ2-1; possibly TRBD1 or TRBD2 for D (5 bases each). The germline V gene has CDR1 LGHNT and CDR2 FRNRAP. The V end was cut by 1 base, the J end by 9 bases, with 22 bases between. The CDR3 runs to 17 residues. This CDR3 is CASGLEASWDLVGEQFF. The CDR3 DNA is TGTGCTAGTGGTTTGGAGGCCTCCTGGGACCTAGTTGGTGAGCAGTTCTTC.

This chain joins TRBV7-9 and TRBJ1-2, with TRBD1 as a possible D gene (6 bases). Germline-derived CDR1 and CDR2 are SEHNR and FQNEAQ (reference sequence). Between the trimmed V and J ends, which lost 3 bases and 1 base, there was a span of 9 bases. The CDR3 has 14 amino acids. The chain's CDR3 is CASSLTGYNYGYTF. CDR3 nucleotide sequence: TGTGCCAGCAGCTTGACAGGCTATAACTATGGCTACACCTTC.

The rearrangement uses TRBV5-5 and TRBJ2-5; 10 bases fit TRBD2. The germline CDR1 and CDR2 sequences are SGHKS and YYEKEE (reference sequence). The CDR3 covers 17 residues. V shed 7 bases, J shed 2 bases, and the junction held 14 bases outside the gene matches. The CDR3 is CASVSLAGAFSQETQYF. DNA for the CDR3: TGTGCCAGCGTTTCTCTAGCGGGGGCCTTTAGTCAAGAGACCCAGTACTTC.

V is TRBV7-2 and J is TRBJ2-7, with 8 bases lining up with TRBD1. J gave up 2 bases and V 5 bases, and 5 bases lay outside the gene matches. Germline CDR1 is SGHTA and CDR2 is FQGNSA. This CDR3 contains 14 residues. The CDR3 DNA reads as TGTGCCAGCAGCACACAGGGGGGCGCCTACGAGCAGTACTTC. Its translation is CASSTQGGAYEQYF.

V and J are TRBV19 and TRBJ2-6; D remains ambiguous. The CDR3 consists of 19 residues. V was pared by 4 bases and J by 0 bases, with 19 bases between. CDR1 LNHDA and CDR2 SQIVND come from the germline V gene (reference sequence). This chain's CDR3 is CASSSTTGSLFSGANVLTF. CDR3 in DNA: TGTGCCAGTAGTAGTACGACCGGGTCTCTTTTCTCTGGGGCCAACGTCCTGACTTTC.

The chain has TRBV9 and TRBJ1-1, with D hard to call. V lost 2 bases to trimming and J lost 0 bases, with 11 bases between them. The CDR3 covers 15 residues. CDR1 SGDLS and CDR2 YYNGEE come from the germline V gene. For the CDR3, the DNA is TGTGCCAGCAGCGTCTTGGACGGTGTGAACACTGAAGCTTTCTTT. Residues: CASSVLDGVNTEAFF.

The rearrangement joins TRBV9 to TRBJ2-7; no firm D call. This CDR3 has 12 residues. The V and J ends lost 4 bases and 1 base respectively, with 6 bases between them. Germline CDR1 SGDLS, CDR2 YYNGEE. The CDR3, as DNA: TGTGCCAGCAGCTCCCGATCCTACGAGCAGTACTTC. Residues: CASSSRSYEQYF.

The table lists this clone with a few counts. This rearrangement joins TRBV2 to TRBJ2-1; D gene ambiguous. The CDR3 has 11 amino acids. Germline CDR1 reads SNHLY; CDR2 reads FYNNEI. The V and J ends lost 4 bases and 5 bases respectively, with 3 bases between them. This chain's CDR3 is CASSANNEQFF. In DNA form, the CDR3 reads TGTGCCAGCAGTGCGAACAATGAGCAGTTCTTC.

This chain connects TRBV28 to TRBJ2-7, with D perhaps being TRBD1 or TRBD2 (5 bases each). Germline V gene data show CDR1 as MDHEN and CDR2 as SYDVKM. CDR3 length: 13 residues. The V end lost 9 bases, the J end lost 5 bases, and 17 bases lay between the germline ends. The CDR3 nucleotides are TGTGCCAGTTCCCTTTCGGGGCCCCACGAGCAGTACTTC. This gives the protein CASSLSGPHEQYF.

The chain carries TRBV7-9 and TRBJ2-2; 10 positions match TRBD1. The germline gives CDR1 SEHNR, CDR2 FQNEAQ (reference sequence). CDR3 length: 19 amino acids. The J segment lost 1 base and the V segment lost 5 bases, leaving 13 bases of the junction unmatched. The CDR3 DNA is TGTGCCAGCAGCCGCGCCGGGACAGGGGCGGGAAAGAACACCGGGGAGCTGTTTTTT. Translated: CASSRAGTGAGKNTGELFF.

The V call is TRBV29-1, the J call TRBJ2-1; possibly TRBD2 for D (6 bases). The V gene's germline CDR1 is SQVTM and CDR2 ANQGSEA. V shed 7 bases and J shed 8 bases, with 18 bases lying between them. The CDR3 extends over 13 amino acids. The CDR3 DNA is TGCAGCGGGGGTGGGGCTAGCGCTTATGAGCAGTTCTTC. It codes for CSGGGASAYEQFF.

The chain has TRBV29-1 and TRBJ1-2; 7 positions agree with TRBD1. Germline trimming cut 6 bases from V and 4 bases from J; bases unmatched to any gene: 8. The CDR3 runs to 13 residues. Germline V CDR1 and CDR2: SQVTM, ANQGSEA. CDR3 coding DNA: TGCAGCGTCCTAACAGGGGAGGGCTATGGCTACACCTTC. This encodes CSVLTGEGYGYTF. The full variable domain, rest sourced from reference TRBV29-1 and TRBJ1-2, is SAVISQKPSRDICQRGTSLTIQCQVDSQVTMMFWYRQQPGQSLTLIATANQGSEATYESGFVIDKFPISRPNLTFSTLTVSNMSPEDSSIYLCSVLTGEGYGYTFGSGTRLTVV.

V usage is TRBV6-5 and J usage is TRBJ1-2, with 9 bases lining up with TRBD1. Trimming removed 4 bases from V and 8 bases from J; junction bases left unmatched: 8. Per germline, CDR1 MNHEY and CDR2 SVGAGI. This CDR3 is built from 14 residues. CDR3 sequence (DNA): TGTGCCAGCAGTTCCCGTGGGACAGGGTTAGGCTACACCTTC. This gives the protein CASSSRGTGLGYTF.

The V gene is TRBV29-1, the J gene TRBJ1-1, with D possibly TRBD1 on 6 matching bases. The CDR3 length is 14 residues. The V end lost 5 bases, the J end lost 0 bases, and 13 bases lay between the germline ends. Germline V gene lookup returns CDR1 SQVTM and CDR2 ANQGSEA. The CDR3 DNA follows: TGCAGCGTTACGCCCGACAGGCTGAACACTGAAGCTTTCTTT. Protein: CSVTPDRLNTEAFF.

The count of this clone is one. The chain couples TRBV5-5 to TRBJ2-3, with D unresolved. V was trimmed by 5 bases and J by 0 bases, leaving 13 bases between them. CDR1 SGHKS and CDR2 YYEKEE come from the germline V gene (reference sequence). The CDR3 runs to 15 residues. CDR3 sequence: CASRVRAPSTDTQYF. In DNA, the CDR3 is TGTGCCAGCAGGGTCCGCGCCCCCAGCACAGATACGCAGTATTTT. The entire variable domain, with the rest obtained from reference TRBV5-5 and TRBJ2-3, is as follows: DAGVTQSPTHLIKTRGQQVTLRCSPISGHKSVSWYQQVLGQGPQFIFQYYEKEERGRGNFPDRFSARQFPNYSSELNVNALLLGDSALYLCASRVRAPSTDTQYFGPGTRLTVL.

This rearrangement joins TRBV2 to TRBJ2-5; no definite D call. Germline CDR1 is SNHLY and CDR2 is FYNNEI. V dropped 10 bases and J dropped 0 bases, with 12 bases sitting between them. The CDR3 runs to 13 residues. The CDR3 DNA reads TGTGCCAACGACCCAATGGACCAAGAGACCCAGTACTTC. This encodes CANDPMDQETQYF. The full variable domain, rest sourced from reference TRBV2 and TRBJ2-5, is EPEVTQTPSHQVTQMGQEVILRCVPISNHLYFYWYRQILGQKVEFLVSFYNNEISEKSEIFDDQFSVERPDGSNFTLKIRSTKLEDSAMYFCANDPMDQETQYFGPGTRLLVL.

This chain uses TRBV7-2 with TRBJ1-5; TRBD1 aligns across 10 bases. The length of the CDR3 is 15 residues. V lost 3 bases to trimming and J lost 3 bases; unmatched junction nucleotides: 2. In germline, CDR1 is SGHTA, CDR2 FQGNSA. The CDR3 here is CASSFGQGVNQPQHF. In DNA, the CDR3 is TGTGCCAGCAGCTTCGGACAGGGGGTCAATCAGCCCCAGCATTTT.

This sequence joins TRBV7-6 and TRBJ2-3; D is possibly TRBD2 (5 bases). Trimming shortened V by 1 base and J by 6 bases, and 14 bases separated the two germline ends. CDR1 and CDR2 from the germline V gene are SGHVS and FNYEAQ. The CDR3 sequence is 15 residues long. CDR3 protein: CASSLVRPPGDTQYF. The CDR3 nucleotides are TGTGCCAGCAGCTTAGTACGACCCCCGGGGGATACGCAGTATTTT. The full variable domain, its missing parts supplied by reference TRBV7-6 and TRBJ2-3, is GAGVSQSPRYKVTKRGQDVALRCDPISGHVSLYWYRQALGQGPEFLTYFNYEAQQDKSGLPNDRFSAERPEGSISTLTIQRTEQRDSAMYRCASSLVRPPGDTQYFGPGTRLTVL.

The rearrangement links TRBV4-1 to TRBJ1-5; 8 bases align to TRBD1. Germline V CDR1 and CDR2: MGHRA, YSYEKL. With 5 bases clipped from V and 6 bases from J, the junction kept 6 bases outside the gene matches. The CDR3 totals 14 residues. This CDR3 reads CASSGQGGGQPQHF. CDR3 bases: TGCGCCAGCAGCGGACAGGGTGGGGGTCAGCCCCAGCATTTT.

The gene calls are TRBV28 and TRBJ2-7; D possibly corresponds to TRBD2 (6 bases). CDR3 length: 15 amino acids. With 10 bases removed from V and 4 bases from J, the gap between germline ends came to 23 bases. Germline CDR1 and CDR2: MDHEN and SYDVKM. The CDR3 here is CATESIAAFVYEQYF. The CDR3 DNA is TGTGCCACCGAATCTATAGCGGCTTTCGTTTACGAGCAGTACTTC. Full variable domain (missing parts from reference TRBV28 and TRBJ2-7): DVKVTQSSRYLVKRTGEKVFLECVQDMDHENMFWYRQDPGLGLRLIYFSYDVKMKEKGDIPEGYSVSREKKERFSLILESASTNQTSMYLCATESIAAFVYEQYFGPGTRLTVT.

The chain combines TRBV4-1 with TRBJ2-5, with 12 bases lining up with TRBD2. With 4 bases clipped from V and 3 bases from J, the junction kept 18 bases outside the gene matches. CDR3 length: 20 amino acids. Per the germline V gene, CDR1 is MGHRA and CDR2 is YSYEKL. The CDR3: CASSPQRRASGGALEETQYF. CDR3 bases: TGCGCCAGCAGCCCCCAAAGGCGGGCTAGCGGGGGGGCTCTGGAAGAGACCCAGTACTTC.

This clone appeared a single time. This chain links TRBV13 with TRBJ2-7; D perhaps matches TRBD2 (5 bases). The germline V gene has CDR1 PRHDT and CDR2 FYEKMQ (reference sequence). The CDR3 length is 15 residues. Trimming shortened V by 1 base and J by 4 bases, and 14 bases separated the two germline ends. Here the CDR3 DNA reads TGTGCCAGCAGCTTAGAGGGCGGGTCAAGGTACGAGCAGTACTTC. Protein sequence: CASSLEGGSRYEQYF.

V usage is TRBV5-6 and J usage is TRBJ1-2; D not certain. From germline, CDR1 is SGHDT and CDR2 YYEEEE. V gave up 5 bases and J gave up 0 bases, with 14 bases separating them. The CDR3 consists of 15 residues. Here the CDR3 DNA reads TGTGCCAGCAGGCCTGCAGCAGGTGCTAACTATGGCTACACCTTC. It translates to CASRPAAGANYGYTF.